The source of this T cell receptor beta chain is a study of blood T cells in healthy people across ages. General study points: Researchers deemed the diversity estimates from one million T cells underestimates. Higher diversity and more naive CD4+ cells were features of long-lived donors, compared to aged donors.

Note on this clonotype: Its target is unknown.

PCR was performed a second time for about 7 to 11 cycles using a sample-barcoded 5' primer and a J-beta primer mix. Every cDNA was tagged by a template-switch adaptor with 12 random nucleotides. TCRdb used MiXCR to reprocess the 5' RACE reads, holding one entry per CDR3 protein. The repertoire holds some 940,000 distinct CDR3 sequences, with almost 30% as singletons. CDR3 size: 14 residues. Trimming took off 3 bases at V and 2 bases at J, with 11 bases between the two ends. Looked up from germline, CDR1 is MDHEN and CDR2 is SYDVKM. These data also featured in a second study, about T cells of mothers and their children.

The chain uses TRBV28 and TRBJ2-7; D is possibly TRBD2 (5 bases). The sequenced material came from blood. This clonotype was sampled from a middle-aged woman in good health. CDR3 amino acids: CASSLRGSAYEQYF. The DNA of the CDR3 is TGTGCCAGCAGTTTGCGAGGGAGCGCCTACGAGCAGTACTTC.